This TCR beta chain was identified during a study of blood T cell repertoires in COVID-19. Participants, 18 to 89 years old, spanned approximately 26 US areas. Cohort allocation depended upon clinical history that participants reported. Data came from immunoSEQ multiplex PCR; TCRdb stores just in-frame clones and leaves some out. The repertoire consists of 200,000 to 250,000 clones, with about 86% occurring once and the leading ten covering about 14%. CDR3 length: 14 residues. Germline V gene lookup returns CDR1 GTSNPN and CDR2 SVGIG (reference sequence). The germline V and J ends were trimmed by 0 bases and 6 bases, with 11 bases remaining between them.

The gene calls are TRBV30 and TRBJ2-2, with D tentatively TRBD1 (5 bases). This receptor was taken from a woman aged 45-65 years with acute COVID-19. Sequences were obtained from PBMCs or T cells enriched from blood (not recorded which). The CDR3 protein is CAWSVVGASGELFF. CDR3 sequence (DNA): TGTGCCTGGAGTGTAGTAGGGGCGTCCGGGGAGCTGTTTTTT.